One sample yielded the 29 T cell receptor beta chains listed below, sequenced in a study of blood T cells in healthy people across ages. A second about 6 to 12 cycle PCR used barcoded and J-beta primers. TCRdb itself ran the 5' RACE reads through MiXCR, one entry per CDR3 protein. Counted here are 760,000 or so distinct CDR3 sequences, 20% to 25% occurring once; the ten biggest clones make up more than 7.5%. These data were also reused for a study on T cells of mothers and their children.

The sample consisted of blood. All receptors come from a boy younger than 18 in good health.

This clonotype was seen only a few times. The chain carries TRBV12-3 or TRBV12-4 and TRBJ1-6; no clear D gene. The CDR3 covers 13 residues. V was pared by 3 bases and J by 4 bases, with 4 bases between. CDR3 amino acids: CASSFVYNSPLHF. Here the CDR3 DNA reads TGTGCCAGCAGTTTTGTTTATAATTCACCCCTCCACTTT.

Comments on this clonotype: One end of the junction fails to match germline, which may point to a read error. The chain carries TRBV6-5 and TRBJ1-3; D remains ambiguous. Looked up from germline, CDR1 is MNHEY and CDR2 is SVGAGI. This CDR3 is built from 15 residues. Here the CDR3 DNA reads TGTGCCAGCAGTTACTCGATAGCCTCTGGGAACACCATATATTTT. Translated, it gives CASSYSIASGNTIYF.

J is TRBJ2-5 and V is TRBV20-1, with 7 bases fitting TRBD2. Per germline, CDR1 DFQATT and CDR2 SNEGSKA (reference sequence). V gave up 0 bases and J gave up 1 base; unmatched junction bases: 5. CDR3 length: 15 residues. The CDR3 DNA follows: TGCAGTGCTAGAGATTATGGGACTACCCAAGAGACCCAGTACTTC. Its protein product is CSARDYGTTQETQYF.

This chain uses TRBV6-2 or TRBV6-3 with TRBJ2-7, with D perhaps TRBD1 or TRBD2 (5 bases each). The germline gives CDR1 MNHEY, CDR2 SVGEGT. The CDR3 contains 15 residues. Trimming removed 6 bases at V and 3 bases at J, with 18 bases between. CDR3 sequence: CASSPGAVLSYEQYF. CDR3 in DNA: TGTGCCAGCAGCCCCGGGGCGGTCTTAAGCTACGAGCAGTACTTC.

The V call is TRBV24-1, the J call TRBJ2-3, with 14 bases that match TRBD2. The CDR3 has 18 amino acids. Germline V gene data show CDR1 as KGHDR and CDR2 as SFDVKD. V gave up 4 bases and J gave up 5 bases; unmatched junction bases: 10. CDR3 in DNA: TGTGCCACCAGTGACCCCGGACTAGCGGGGGGCTCTGGAGATACGCAGTATTTT. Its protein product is CATSDPGLAGGSGDTQYF.

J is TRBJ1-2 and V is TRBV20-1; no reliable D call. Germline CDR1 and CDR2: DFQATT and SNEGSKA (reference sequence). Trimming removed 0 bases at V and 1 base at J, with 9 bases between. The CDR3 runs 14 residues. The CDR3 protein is CSARDEGLNYGYTF. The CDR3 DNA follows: TGCAGTGCTAGAGATGAAGGGCTTAACTATGGCTACACCTTC.

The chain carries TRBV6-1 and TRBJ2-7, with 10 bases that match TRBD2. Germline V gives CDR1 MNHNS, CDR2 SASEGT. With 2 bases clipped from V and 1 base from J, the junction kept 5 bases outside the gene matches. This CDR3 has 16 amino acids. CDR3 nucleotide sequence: TGTGCCAGCAGTGAAATGAGTAGCGGGGGGTCCTACGAGCAGTACTTC. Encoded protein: CASSEMSSGGSYEQYF.

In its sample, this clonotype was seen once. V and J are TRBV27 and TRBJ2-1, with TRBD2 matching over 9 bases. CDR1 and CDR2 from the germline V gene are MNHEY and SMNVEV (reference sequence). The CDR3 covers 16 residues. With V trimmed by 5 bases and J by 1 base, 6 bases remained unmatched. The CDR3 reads CASSPRLAVSYNEQFF. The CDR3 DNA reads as TGTGCCAGCAGTCCCCGACTAGCGGTATCCTACAATGAGCAGTTCTTC.

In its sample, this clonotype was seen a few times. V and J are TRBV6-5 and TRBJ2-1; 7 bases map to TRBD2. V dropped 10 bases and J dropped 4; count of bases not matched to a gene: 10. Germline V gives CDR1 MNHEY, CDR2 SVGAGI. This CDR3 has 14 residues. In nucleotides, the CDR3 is TGTGCCACCAAGGGACTACAGGCGTACAATGAGCAGTTCTTC. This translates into CATKGLQAYNEQFF.

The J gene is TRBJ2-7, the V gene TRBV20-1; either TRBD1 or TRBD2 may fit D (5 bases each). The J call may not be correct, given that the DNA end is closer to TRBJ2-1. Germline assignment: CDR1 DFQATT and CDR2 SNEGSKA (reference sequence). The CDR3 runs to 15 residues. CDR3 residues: CSARPFGYRDVEQFF. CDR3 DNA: TGCAGTGCTAGACCCTTCGGGTATCGGGACGTTGAGCAGTTCTTC.

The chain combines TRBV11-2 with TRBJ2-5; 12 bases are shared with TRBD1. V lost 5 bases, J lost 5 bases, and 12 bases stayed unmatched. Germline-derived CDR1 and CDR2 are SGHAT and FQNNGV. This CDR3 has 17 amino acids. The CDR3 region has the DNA TGTGCCAGCAGCCCCTTCTTCCGGGACAGGGGGCCGGAGACCCAGTACTTC. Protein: CASSPFFRDRGPETQYF.

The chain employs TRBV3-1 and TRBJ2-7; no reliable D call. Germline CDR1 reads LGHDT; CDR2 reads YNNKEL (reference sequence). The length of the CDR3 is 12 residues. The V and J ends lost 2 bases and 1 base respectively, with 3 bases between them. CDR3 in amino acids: CASSQYSYEQYF. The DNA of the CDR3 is TGTGCCAGCAGCCAATATTCCTACGAGCAGTACTTC.

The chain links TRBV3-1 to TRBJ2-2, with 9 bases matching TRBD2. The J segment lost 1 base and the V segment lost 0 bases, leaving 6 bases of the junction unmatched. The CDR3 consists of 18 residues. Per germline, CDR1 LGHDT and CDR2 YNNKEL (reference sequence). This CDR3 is CASSQDRLAGRNTGELFF. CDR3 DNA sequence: TGTGCCAGCAGCCAAGATCGGCTAGCGGGGCGGAACACCGGGGAGCTGTTTTTT. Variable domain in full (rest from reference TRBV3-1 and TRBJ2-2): DTAVSQTPKYLVTQMGNDKSIKCEQNLGHDTMYWYKQDSKKFLKIMFSYNNKELIINETVPNRFSPKSPDKAHLNLHINSLELGDSAVYFCASSQDRLAGRNTGELFFGEGSRLTVL.

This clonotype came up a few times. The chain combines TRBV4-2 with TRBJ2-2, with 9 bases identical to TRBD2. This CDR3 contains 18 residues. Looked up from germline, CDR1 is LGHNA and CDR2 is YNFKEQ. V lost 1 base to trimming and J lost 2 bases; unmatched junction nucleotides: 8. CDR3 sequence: CASSQVVGLAVNTGELFF. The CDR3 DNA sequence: TGTGCCAGCAGCCAAGTGGTGGGACTAGCAGTAAACACCGGGGAGCTGTTTTTT.

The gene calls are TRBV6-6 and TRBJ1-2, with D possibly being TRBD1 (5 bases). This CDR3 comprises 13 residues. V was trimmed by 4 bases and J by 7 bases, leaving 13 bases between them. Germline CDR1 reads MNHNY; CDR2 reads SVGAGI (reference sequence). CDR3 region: CASSSGTAPGYTF. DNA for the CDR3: TGTGCCAGCAGTTCAGGGACCGCTCCTGGCTACACCTTC.

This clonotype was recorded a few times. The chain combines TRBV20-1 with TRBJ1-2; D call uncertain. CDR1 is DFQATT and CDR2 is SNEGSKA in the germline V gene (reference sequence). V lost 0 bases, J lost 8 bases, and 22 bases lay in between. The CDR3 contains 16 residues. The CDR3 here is CSARDSRPAASYGYTF. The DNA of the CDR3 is TGCAGTGCTAGAGATTCCCGTCCGGCCGCCTCATACGGCTACACCTTC.

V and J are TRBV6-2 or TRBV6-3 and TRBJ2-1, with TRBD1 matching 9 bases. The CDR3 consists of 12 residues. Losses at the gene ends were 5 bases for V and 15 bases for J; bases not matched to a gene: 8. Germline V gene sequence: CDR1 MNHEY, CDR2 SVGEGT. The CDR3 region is CASSKQGAQPFF. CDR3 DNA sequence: TGTGCCAGCAGTAAACAGGGGGCGCAGCCGTTCTTC.

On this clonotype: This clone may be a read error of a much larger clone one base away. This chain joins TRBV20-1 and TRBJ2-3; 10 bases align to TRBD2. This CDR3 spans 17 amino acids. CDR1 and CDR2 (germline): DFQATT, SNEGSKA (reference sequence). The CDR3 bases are TGCAGTGCTAGAGATCGAGTCCAGCGGGGGGGCCTGATGGCGCAGTGTTTT. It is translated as CSARDRVQRGGLMAQCF.

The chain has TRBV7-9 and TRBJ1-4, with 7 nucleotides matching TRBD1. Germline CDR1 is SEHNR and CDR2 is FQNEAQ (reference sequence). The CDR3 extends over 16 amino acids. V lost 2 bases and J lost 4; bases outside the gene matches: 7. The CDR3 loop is CASSLTTGANNEKLFF. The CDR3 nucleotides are TGTGCCAGCAGCTTAACAACAGGGGCCAATAATGAAAAACTGTTTTTT.

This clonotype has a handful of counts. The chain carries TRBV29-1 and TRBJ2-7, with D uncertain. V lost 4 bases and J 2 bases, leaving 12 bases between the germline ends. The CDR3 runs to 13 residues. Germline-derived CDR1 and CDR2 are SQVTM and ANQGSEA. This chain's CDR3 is CSVVHTLAYEQYF. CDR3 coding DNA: TGCAGCGTTGTTCACACCCTGGCCTACGAGCAGTACTTC.

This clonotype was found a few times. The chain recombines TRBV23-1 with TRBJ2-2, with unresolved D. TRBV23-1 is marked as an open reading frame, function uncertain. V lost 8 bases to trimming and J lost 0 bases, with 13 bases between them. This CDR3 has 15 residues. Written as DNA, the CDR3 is TGCGCCAGCCCCGACGGCAGTTCGAACACCGGGGAGCTGTTTTTT. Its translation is CASPDGSSNTGELFF.

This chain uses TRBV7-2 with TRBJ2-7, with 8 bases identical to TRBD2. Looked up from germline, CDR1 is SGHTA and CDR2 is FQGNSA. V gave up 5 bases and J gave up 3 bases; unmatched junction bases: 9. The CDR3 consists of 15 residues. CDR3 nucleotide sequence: TGTGCCAGCAGCCCTCAGCGGGGGCCGAACTACGAGCAGTACTTC. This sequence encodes CASSPQRGPNYEQYF. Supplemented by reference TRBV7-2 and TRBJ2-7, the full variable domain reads GAGVSQSPSNKVTEKGKDVELRCDPISGHTALYWYRQSLGQGLEFLIYFQGNSAPDKSGLPSDRFSAERTGGSVSTLTIQRTQQEDSAVYLCASSPQRGPNYEQYFGPGTRLTVT.

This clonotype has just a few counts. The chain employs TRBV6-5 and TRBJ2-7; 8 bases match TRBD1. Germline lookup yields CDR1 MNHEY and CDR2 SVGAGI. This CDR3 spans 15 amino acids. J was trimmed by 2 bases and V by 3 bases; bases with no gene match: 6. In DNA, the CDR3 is TGTGCCAGCAGTTATAAATTACAGGGGGCCTACGAGCAGTACTTC. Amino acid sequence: CASSYKLQGAYEQYF.

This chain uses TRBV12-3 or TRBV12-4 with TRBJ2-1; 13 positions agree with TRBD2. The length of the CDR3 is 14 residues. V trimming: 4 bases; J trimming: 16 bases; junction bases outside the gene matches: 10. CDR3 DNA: TGTGCCAGCAGTTCCCCCGGGACTAGCGGGAAATACTTCTTC. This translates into CASSSPGTSGKYFF.

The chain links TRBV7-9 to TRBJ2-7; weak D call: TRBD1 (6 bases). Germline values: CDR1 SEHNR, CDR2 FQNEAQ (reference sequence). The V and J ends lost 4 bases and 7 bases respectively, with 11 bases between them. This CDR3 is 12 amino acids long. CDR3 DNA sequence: TGTGCCAGCAGCTCGGACAGCAGGGAGCAGTACTTC. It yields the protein CASSSDSREQYF.

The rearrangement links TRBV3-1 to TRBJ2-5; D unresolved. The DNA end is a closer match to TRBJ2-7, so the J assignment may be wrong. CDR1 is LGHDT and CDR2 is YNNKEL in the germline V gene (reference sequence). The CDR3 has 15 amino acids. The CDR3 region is CASSQDSNVYYEQYF. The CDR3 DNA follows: TGTGCCAGCAGCCAAGATTCTAACGTTTACTACGAGCAGTACTTC.

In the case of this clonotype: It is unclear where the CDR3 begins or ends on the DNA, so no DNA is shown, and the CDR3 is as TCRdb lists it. CDR3 in amino acids: CISVPEVRDICYEQYF. This chain connects TRBV7-5 to TRBJ2-7; no check of the table's D call, TRBD1, against the DNA was made. TRBV7-5 is marked as a pseudogene. The CDR3 is 16 amino acids in total, end residues counted.

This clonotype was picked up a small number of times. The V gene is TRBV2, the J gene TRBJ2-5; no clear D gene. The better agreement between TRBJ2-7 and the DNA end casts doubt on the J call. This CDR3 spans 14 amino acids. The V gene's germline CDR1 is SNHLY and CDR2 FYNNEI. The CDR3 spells CASSTRTATYEQYF. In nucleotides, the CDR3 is TGTGCCAGCAGTACAAGGACCGCTACCTACGAGCAGTACTTC.

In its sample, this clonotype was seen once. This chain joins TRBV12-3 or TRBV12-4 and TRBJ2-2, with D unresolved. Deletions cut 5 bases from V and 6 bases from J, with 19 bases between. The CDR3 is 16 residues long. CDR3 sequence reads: CASSRGTYLDAGELFF. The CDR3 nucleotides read TGTGCCAGCAGTAGAGGCACTTATTTAGATGCCGGGGAGCTGTTTTTT.